This T cell receptor beta chain stems from a study of T cell responses to AZD1222 COVID-19 vaccine. Data came from immunoSEQ multiplex PCR; TCRdb stores just in-frame clones and leaves some out. The sample holds 150,000 to 200,000 clones; about 91% are singletons and the top ten take 9.5% to 13%. J lost 9 bases, V lost 1 base, and 6 bases had no gene match. The CDR3 covers 16 residues. CDR1 is SGHTA, CDR2 FQGNSA, per germline. Regarding this clone: Its antigen remains unknown.

Whole-study findings and limits: CD4 TCRs linked to vaccination spanned spike, dominating at 160-218 and 743-854. As reported, nearly half of all spike-specific TCRs target variant regions that are unmutated.

V and J are TRBV7-2 and TRBJ2-7; TRBD2 matches at 16 bases. The sequenced sample was peripheral blood, obtained 28 days after the second AZD1222 dose. This receptor was taken from an adult who received the AZD1222 COVID-19 vaccine. The CDR3 nucleotides are TGTGCCAGCAGCTTAGGAGGGACTAGCGGGGGGGCAGGGCAGTACTTC. It translates to CASSLGGTSGGAGQYF. Together with reference TRBV7-2 and TRBJ2-7, the CDR3 gives the full variable domain: GAGVSQSPSNKVTEKGKDVELRCDPISGHTALYWYRQSLGQGLEFLIYFQGNSAPDKSGLPSDRFSAERTGGSVSTLTIQRTQQEDSAVYLCASSLGGTSGGAGQYFGPGTRLTVT.